A single sample gave rise to the 14 T cell receptor beta chains below, sequenced in a study of blood T cell repertoires in COVID-19. Method: immunoSEQ multiplex PCR; TCRdb's copy keeps in-frame clones and lacks some. The sample has 200,000 to 250,000 clones; roughly 80% are singletons. Sequences were obtained from peripheral blood. Source of these receptors: a human donor in a cohort sampled during active COVID-19.

V and J are TRBV2 and TRBJ1-2; 7 bases agree with TRBD1. Germline trimming cut 6 bases from V and 7 bases from J; bases unmatched to any gene: 5. CDR3 length: 12 amino acids. CDR1 and CDR2 (germline): SNHLY, FYNNEI. In DNA, the CDR3 is TGTGCCAGCAGGATGACAGGGAGTGGCTACACCTTC. Translation: CASRMTGSGYTF.

The CDR3 coding sequence is TGTGCCAGCGGCCGACAGGGGGAGATTGTTTGGGAGGGGCAGTACTTC. The encoded protein is CASGRQGEIVWEGQYF. V is TRBV28 and J is TRBJ2-7, with 9 bases lining up with TRBD1. Germline CDR1 and CDR2: MDHEN and SYDVKM. The CDR3 covers 16 residues. Trimming at V came to 8 bases and at J to 9 bases, leaving 20 bases not matched to a gene.

The chain couples TRBV6-5 to TRBJ1-4; 10 nucleotides align to TRBD1. The germline gives CDR1 MNHEY, CDR2 SVGAGI. The CDR3 totals 16 residues. V gave up 0 bases and J gave up 8 bases; unmatched junction bases: 6. The CDR3 nucleotides are TGTGCCAGCAGTTACTCAGTCATGACAGGGGGCGAAAAACTGTTTTTT. Amino acids: CASSYSVMTGGEKLFF.

This chain connects TRBV29-1 to TRBJ2-2, with D possibly TRBD1 on 6 matching bases. Between the trimmed V and J ends, which lost 5 bases and 3 bases, there was a span of 10 bases. The germline gives CDR1 SQVTM, CDR2 ANQGSEA. There are 13 residues in the CDR3. CDR3 nucleotide sequence: TGCAGCGTTAGGGACACTTACACCGGGGAGCTGTTTTTT. Residues: CSVRDTYTGELFF.

The chain is built from TRBV6-4 and TRBJ1-1, with D perhaps matching TRBD1 (5 bases). Germline values: CDR1 MRHNA, CDR2 SNTAGT. The CDR3 extends over 13 amino acids. V was clipped by 6 bases and J by 1 base, with 9 bases between them. CDR3 sequence reads: CASRGGSNTEAFF. CDR3 coding DNA: TGTGCCAGCAGGGGGGGTTCGAACACTGAAGCTTTCTTT.

This clone showed up just once. The chain has TRBV3-1 (or the pseudogene TRBV3-2) and TRBJ2-7; 8 bases fit TRBD2. This CDR3 comprises 15 residues. The V gene's germline CDR1 is LGHDT and CDR2 YNNKEL (reference sequence). V gave up 1 base and J gave up 2 bases; unmatched junction bases: 4. CDR3 nucleotide sequence: TGTGCCAGCAGCCAAGCGGGAGGGACAACCTACGAGCAGTACTTC. It is translated as CASSQAGGTTYEQYF.

This clone was seen once. The V gene is TRBV7-3, the J gene TRBJ2-7, with TRBD2 matching 9 bases. Germline V gives CDR1 SGHTA, CDR2 FQGTGA. V was clipped by 5 bases and J by 5 bases; unmatched bases: 7. This CDR3 has 14 amino acids. The CDR3 bases are TGTGCCAGCAGCCAGGGAGCGGGAGGTAACGAGCAGTACTTC. Protein: CASSQGAGGNEQYF.

The chain links TRBV6-4 to TRBJ2-3; 8 nucleotides align to TRBD2. The V gene's germline CDR1 is MRHNA and CDR2 SNTAGT. J lost 5 bases, V lost 0 bases, and 7 bases had no gene match. The CDR3 contains 16 residues. The CDR3 DNA reads as TGTGCCAGCAGTGACTCTGGGCGGGAGGCGAAAGATACGCAGTATTTT. It specifies CASSDSGREAKDTQYF.

The J gene is TRBJ1-1, the V gene TRBV19, with a possible D match to TRBD1 (5 bases). Germline CDR1 is LNHDA and CDR2 is SQIVND (reference sequence). The V gene lost 5 bases and the J gene lost 6 bases, with 10 bases spanning the gap. This CDR3 has 12 amino acids. The CDR3 sequence is CASSQGAAEAFF. CDR3 nucleotide sequence: TGTGCCAGTAGTCAAGGGGCGGCTGAAGCTTTCTTT.

This clone was counted a single time. The V gene is TRBV3-1 (or the pseudogene TRBV3-2), the J gene TRBJ2-7; D perhaps matches TRBD2 (5 bases). The V gene's germline CDR1 is LGHDT and CDR2 YNNKEL (reference sequence). V was cut by 3 bases and J by 3 bases, with 12 bases left in between. This CDR3 comprises 14 residues. The CDR3 nucleotides are TGTGCCAGCAGCCATTACACACTAGGCTACGAGCAGTACTTC. Its translation is CASSHYTLGYEQYF.

V is TRBV7-8 and J is TRBJ1-5; D not certain. The germline V gene encodes CDR1 SGHVS and CDR2 FQNEAQ. This CDR3 region has 16 residues. Trimming took off 2 bases at V and 1 base at J, with 12 bases between the two ends. Here the CDR3 reads CASSLQRGVSNQPQHF. The CDR3 nucleotides are TGTGCCAGCAGCTTACAACGGGGTGTGAGCAATCAGCCCCAGCATTTT.

The chain has TRBV7-3 and TRBJ2-6; 9 bases are shared with TRBD1. Losses at the gene ends were 5 bases for V and 4 bases for J; bases not matched to a gene: 9. Germline V lookup: CDR1 SGHTA, CDR2 FQGTGA. The CDR3 is 17 residues long. CDR3 DNA: TGTGCCAGCAGCCCGACGGGACAGGGACCCGGGGCCAACGTCCTGACTTTC. It translates to CASSPTGQGPGANVLTF. The full variable domain, rest sourced from reference TRBV7-3 and TRBJ2-6, is GAGVSQTPSNKVTEKGKYVELRCDPISGHTALYWYRQSLGQGPEFLIYFQGTGAADDSGLPNDRFFAVRPEGSVSTLKIQRTERGDSAVYLCASSPTGQGPGANVLTFGAGSRLTVL.

The chain carries TRBV5-8 and TRBJ1-6; TRBD1 agrees at 7 bases. Losses at the gene ends were 0 bases for V and 7 bases for J; bases not matched to a gene: 4. Germline CDR1 SGHTS, CDR2 YDEGEE. The CDR3 totals 15 residues. The CDR3 loop reads CASSLGRGRNSPLHF. As DNA, the CDR3 is TGTGCCAGCAGCTTGGGAAGGGGGCGAAATTCACCCCTCCACTTT.

This chain connects TRBV6-5 to TRBJ2-1, with 9 bases aligning to TRBD2. Germline CDR1 MNHEY, CDR2 SVGAGI. This CDR3 has 16 residues. V trimming: 2 bases; J trimming: 3 bases; junction bases outside the gene matches: 5. CDR3 amino acids: CASSYTLAGHYNEQFF. The CDR3 nucleotides read TGTGCCAGCAGTTACACCCTAGCGGGGCACTACAATGAGCAGTTCTTC.